This passage covers 27 T cell receptor beta chains from one sample sequenced in a study of shared clonotypes between healthy human individuals (dated by TCRdb to about 2020). Libraries were prepared through the immunoSEQ multiplex PCR assay. The clones in this table, taken by TCRdb from immuneACCESS, are in-frame only. Not every clone is retained; where verified, under half of the shortfall comes from an unresolved V gene, and the cause of the rest is unknown. For this sample the table gives about 1.1 million clones, of which roughly 77% were detected only once. Clones ranked in the top ten supply 0.89% of the sample. The specimen was memory CD4+ T cells from PBMCs. The meaning of the sample's cell subset or site label: CD45RA-negative fraction. These receptors all come from a young man in good health. Some clones in this sample may be carry-over from other donors' samples.

The chain recombines TRBV2 with TRBJ2-7; 8 bases are shared with TRBD2. CDR3 length: 13 residues. V lost 6 bases to trimming and J lost 6 bases; unmatched junction nucleotides: 7. Germline CDR1 and CDR2: SNHLY and FYNNEI. The CDR3 DNA sequence: TGTGCCAGCAGAGCAGCGGGGGCCAGCGAGCAGTACTTC. Translating gives CASRAAGASEQYF.

V usage is TRBV2 and J usage is TRBJ2-2; the D gene is possibly TRBD1 (6 bases). From germline, CDR1 is SNHLY and CDR2 FYNNEI. CDR3 length: 14 residues. Trimming removed 4 bases at V and 6 bases at J, with 12 bases between. The CDR3: CASSVRGYAGELFF. The CDR3 DNA reads TGTGCCAGCAGTGTAAGGGGGTATGCCGGGGAGCTGTTTTTT.

This clone has more than one count but fewer than ten. This chain connects TRBV7-9 to TRBJ1-1, with 8 bases aligning to TRBD1. J gave up 2 bases and V 3 bases, and 8 bases lay outside the gene matches. CDR1 is SEHNR, CDR2 FQNEAQ, per germline (reference sequence). CDR3 length: 16 amino acids. The CDR3 nucleotides read TGTGCCAGCAGCTTCGGTGGACAGGGAGCTAACACTGAAGCTTTCTTT. Translated, it gives CASSFGGQGANTEAFF.

This clone was recorded only once. The chain is built from TRBV2 and TRBJ2-1, with D possibly being TRBD2 (6 bases). Per germline, CDR1 SNHLY and CDR2 FYNNEI. The V end was cut by 2 bases, the J end by 7 bases, with 6 bases between. The CDR3 consists of 12 residues. The CDR3 protein is CASSERGNEQFF. CDR3 nucleotides: TGTGCCAGCAGTGAACGGGGGAATGAGCAGTTCTTC. Full variable domain (outside the CDR3, taken from reference TRBV2 and TRBJ2-1): EPEVTQTPSHQVTQMGQEVILRCVPISNHLYFYWYRQILGQKVEFLVSFYNNEISEKSEIFDDQFSVERPDGSNFTLKIRSTKLEDSAMYFCASSERGNEQFFGPGTRLTVL.

The gene calls are TRBV9 and TRBJ2-6, with no clear D. CDR1 is SGDLS and CDR2 is YYNGEE in the germline V gene. The CDR3 is made up of 17 amino acids. V was shortened by 0 bases and J by 0 bases, with 10 bases between the two germline ends. The CDR3 loop is CASSVGMVSSGANVLTF. In DNA, the CDR3 is TGTGCCAGCAGCGTAGGGATGGTGAGCTCTGGGGCCAACGTCCTGACTTTC.

The V call is TRBV18, the J call TRBJ1-1, with a possible D match to TRBD1 (6 bases). V dropped 3 bases and J dropped 2 bases, with 16 bases sitting between them. CDR3 length: 16 amino acids. CDR1 and CDR2 (germline): KGHSH, LQKENI. The CDR3 loop reads CASSPAKRGGNTEAFF. The CDR3 DNA reads as TGTGCCAGCTCACCGGCGAAGCGGGGGGGCAACACTGAAGCTTTCTTT.

The V and J genes are TRBV5-6 and TRBJ1-3; D is unclear. CDR1 is SGHDT and CDR2 is YYEEEE in the germline V gene. CDR3 length: 14 amino acids. The V gene lost 0 bases and the J gene lost 2 bases, with 6 bases spanning the gap. CDR3 coding DNA: TGTGCCAGCAGCTTGGTATCGACTGGAAACACCATATATTTT. Translated: CASSLVSTGNTIYF. Using reference TRBV5-6 and TRBJ1-3 for the parts outside the CDR3, the full variable domain is DAGVTQSPTHLIKTRGQQVTLRCSPKSGHDTVSWYQQALGQGPQFIFQYYEEEERQRGNFPDRFSGHQFPNYSSELNVNALLLGDSALYLCASSLVSTGNTIYFGEGSWLTVV.

The table lists this clone with a count of one. The CDR3 DNA reads TGTGCCAGCAGTCCCCCGGCGGGAAGGCGCACAGATACGCAGTATTTT. Protein product: CASSPPAGRRTDTQYF. The chain couples TRBV2 to TRBJ2-3, with a possible D match to TRBD2 (6 bases). Germline loops: CDR1 SNHLY, CDR2 FYNNEI. This CDR3 comprises 16 residues. With 5 bases removed from V and 1 base from J, the gap between germline ends came to 16 bases.

V is TRBV14 and J is TRBJ2-2; tentatively, D is TRBD2 (5 bases). Germline V gene data show CDR1 as SGHDN and CDR2 as FVKESK. The CDR3 sequence is 15 residues long. Trimming removed 5 bases at V and 1 base at J, with 11 bases between. The CDR3 DNA reads as TGTGCCAGCAGCGAGAGGGTGAGGAACACCGGGGAGCTGTTTTTT. Translating it yields CASSERVRNTGELFF.

Turning to this clone: The sample holds other DNA sequences that translate to the same CDR3. The chain links TRBV7-9 to TRBJ2-6; D possibly corresponds to TRBD1 (6 bases). CDR1 and CDR2 (germline): SEHNR, FQNEAQ (reference sequence). Trimming removed 0 bases from V and 4 bases from J, with 7 bases in between. This CDR3 contains 15 residues. The CDR3 coding sequence is TGTGCCAGCAGCTTAGCAGGGACAGGGGCCAACGTCCTGACTTTC. Its protein product is CASSLAGTGANVLTF. The full variable domain, its missing parts supplied by reference TRBV7-9 and TRBJ2-6, is DTGVSQNPRHKITKRGQNVTFRCDPISEHNRLYWYRQTLGQGPEFLTYFQNEAQLEKSRLLSDRFSAERPKGSFSTLEIQRTEQGDSAMYLCASSLAGTGANVLTFGAGSRLTVL.

This clone was seen a single time. The CDR3 DNA reads as TGTGCCAGCAGTTTTCGTGTTTCGGGACTCCTTTTCGGAGATACGCAGTATTTT. This codes for CASSFRVSGLLFGDTQYF. The J gene is TRBJ2-3, the V gene TRBV28; D might be TRBD2 (6 bases). Germline lookup yields CDR1 MDHEN and CDR2 SYDVKM. V was cut by 3 bases and J by 5 bases, with 24 bases left in between. This CDR3 is 18 amino acids long.

The chain uses TRBV5-1 and TRBJ1-5; 7 bases align to TRBD1. CDR1 and CDR2 from the germline V gene are SGHRS and YFSETQ. The CDR3 consists of 13 residues. The J segment lost 9 bases and the V segment lost 0 bases, leaving 3 bases of the junction unmatched. CDR3 DNA sequence: TGCGCCAGCAGCTTGGGACAGGGTAGGCCCCAGCATTTT. Residues: CASSLGQGRPQHF.

On this clone: This sample includes further DNA sequences coding for the same CDR3. The V and J genes are TRBV18 and TRBJ2-2, with no clear D. The V end lost 3 bases, the J end lost 0 bases, and 5 bases lay between the germline ends. The germline CDR1 and CDR2 sequences are KGHSH and LQKENI. The CDR3 has 14 residues. The CDR3 DNA reads TGTGCCAGCTCACCTCAGGCGAACACCGGGGAGCTGTTTTTT. Translation gives CASSPQANTGELFF.

The gene calls are TRBV5-1 and TRBJ2-1, with D perhaps matching TRBD1 or TRBD2 (5 bases each). Trimming shortened V by 1 base and J by 8 bases, and 10 bases separated the two germline ends. The CDR3 loop spans 13 amino acids. Germline V gene sequence: CDR1 SGHRS, CDR2 YFSETQ. CDR3 protein: CASSLKWGYEQFF. The DNA of the CDR3 is TGCGCCAGCAGCTTGAAGTGGGGGTATGAGCAGTTCTTC.

The chain couples TRBV5-1 to TRBJ2-1, with 11 positions matching TRBD1. Germline V gene sequence: CDR1 SGHRS, CDR2 YFSETQ. J lost 7 bases, V lost 3 bases, and 6 bases had no gene match. The CDR3 runs to 15 residues. The CDR3 sequence: CASSSTGTGGNEQFF. The CDR3 nucleotides read TGCGCCAGCAGCTCCACCGGGACAGGGGGTAATGAGCAGTTCTTC.

The count of this clone is one. V usage is TRBV18 and J usage is TRBJ2-1, with 12 bases lining up with TRBD2. V shed 2 bases, J shed 1 base, and the junction held 3 bases outside the gene matches. Germline V lookup: CDR1 KGHSH, CDR2 LQKENI. The CDR3 runs 17 residues. CDR3 loop: CASSPRTSGNSYNEQFF. CDR3 in DNA: TGTGCCAGCTCACCAAGGACTAGCGGGAATTCCTACAATGAGCAGTTCTTC.

J is TRBJ2-5 and V is TRBV20-1; no clear D. With 5 bases removed from V and 4 bases from J, the gap between germline ends came to 8 bases. This CDR3 is 11 amino acids long. The germline V gene encodes CDR1 DFQATT and CDR2 SNEGSKA (reference sequence). CDR3 nucleotide sequence: TGCAGTGCTCGGGCGAGAGAGACCCAGTACTTC. Translation gives CSARARETQYF.

As concerns this clone: This may be a read error: a much more frequent sequence differs by one nucleotide. The same CDR3 also results from other DNA sequences found in this sample. V is TRBV30 and J is TRBJ2-1, with D possibly being TRBD1 or TRBD2 (6 bases each). V was cut by 3 bases and J by 10 bases, with 16 bases left in between. The CDR3 runs to 13 residues. Germline lookup yields CDR1 GTSNPN and CDR2 SVGIG (reference sequence). This chain's CDR3 is CAWRTGRLNEQFF. In nucleotides, the CDR3 is TGTGCCTGGAGAACAGGGAGGTTGAACGAGCAGTTCTTC.

This chain uses TRBV7-9 with TRBJ2-2, with TRBD2 matching 8 bases. The CDR3 is 14 amino acids. Germline trimming cut 5 bases from V and 6 bases from J; bases unmatched to any gene: 5. Germline CDR1 is SEHNR and CDR2 is FQNEAQ (reference sequence). The CDR3 region is CASSRGLGAGELFF. The CDR3, as DNA: TGTGCCAGCAGCCGGGGACTAGGCGCCGGGGAGCTGTTTTTT.

The chain links TRBV5-1 to TRBJ1-1, with D maybe TRBD1 (6 bases). This CDR3 contains 14 residues. CDR1 and CDR2 from the germline V gene are SGHRS and YFSETQ. V shed 4 bases and J shed 6 bases, with 16 bases lying between them. CDR3 amino acids: CASSRGGPEAEAFF. For the CDR3, the DNA is TGCGCCAGCAGCCGGGGGGGGCCCGAGGCTGAAGCTTTCTTT.

The chain has TRBV5-6 and TRBJ1-5; possibly TRBD1 for D (5 bases). This CDR3 has 13 amino acids. Trimming removed 4 bases at V and 6 bases at J, with 11 bases between. CDR1 is SGHDT and CDR2 is YYEEEE in the germline V gene. The CDR3 sequence: CASSARGSQPQHF. In nucleotides, the CDR3 is TGTGCCAGCAGCGCGAGGGGAAGTCAGCCCCAGCATTTT.

This chain links TRBV6-1 with TRBJ2-1, with D hard to call. This CDR3 is built from 12 residues. Per germline, CDR1 MNHNS and CDR2 SASEGT. Trimming removed 3 bases at V and 4 bases at J, with 4 bases between. CDR3 protein: CASSDTYNEQFF. In nucleotides, the CDR3 is TGTGCCAGCAGTGACACATACAATGAGCAGTTCTTC.

As to this clone: This likely traces to a read error, being one base from a far larger clone. V gene TRBV29-1 combines with J gene TRBJ2-5; D may be TRBD1 (5 bases). The V end lost 4 bases, the J end lost 5 bases, and 17 bases lay between the germline ends. The CDR3 length is 14 residues. CDR1 and CDR2 (germline): SQVTM, ANQGSEA. The CDR3 spells CSVGGRQVAETQYF. The CDR3 nucleotides are TGCAGCGTTGGGGGCAGGCAGGTCGCGGAGACCCAGTACTTC.

The chain couples TRBV27 to TRBJ2-3; unclear D gene. The CDR3 consists of 14 residues. In germline, CDR1 is MNHEY, CDR2 SMNVEV (reference sequence). V was pared by 1 base and J by 9 bases, with 14 bases between. The CDR3, as DNA: TGTGCCAGCAGTTTATTTTGGAAAGACGACACGCAGTATTTT. Translated, it gives CASSLFWKDDTQYF.

The V and J genes are TRBV5-8 and TRBJ2-1, with a weak D call TRBD1 (6 bases). CDR1 and CDR2 from the germline V gene are SGHTS and YDEGEE. The V gene lost 4 bases and the J gene lost 3 bases, with 14 bases spanning the gap. The length of the CDR3 is 15 residues. The CDR3 sequence: CASSLGQLGYNEQFF. CDR3 nucleotides: TGTGCCAGCAGCCTGGGACAATTAGGCTACAATGAGCAGTTCTTC. Together with reference TRBV5-8 and TRBJ2-1, the CDR3 gives the full variable domain: EAGVTQSPTHLIKTRGQQATLRCSPISGHTSVYWYQQALGLGLQFLLWYDEGEERNRGNFPPRFSGRQFPNYSSELNVNALELEDSALYLCASSLGQLGYNEQFFGPGTRLTVL.

This chain joins TRBV6-5 and TRBJ2-6, with no clear D. This CDR3 contains 15 residues. Germline V CDR1 and CDR2: MNHEY, SVGAGI. V shed 6 bases and J shed 0 bases, with 9 bases lying between them. The CDR3, as DNA: TGTGCCAGCAGAAGACGGATCTCTGGGGCCAACGTCCTGACTTTC. Protein product: CASRRRISGANVLTF.

This chain joins TRBV7-3 and TRBJ2-2; 7 bases map to TRBD1. V shed 0 bases, J shed 7 bases, and the junction held 8 bases outside the gene matches. CDR3 size: 16 residues. Germline CDR1 SGHTA, CDR2 FQGTGA. CDR3 protein: CASSLTSGGEGGELFF. CDR3 in DNA: TGTGCCAGCAGCTTAACGTCAGGGGGTGAAGGCGGGGAGCTGTTTTTT.